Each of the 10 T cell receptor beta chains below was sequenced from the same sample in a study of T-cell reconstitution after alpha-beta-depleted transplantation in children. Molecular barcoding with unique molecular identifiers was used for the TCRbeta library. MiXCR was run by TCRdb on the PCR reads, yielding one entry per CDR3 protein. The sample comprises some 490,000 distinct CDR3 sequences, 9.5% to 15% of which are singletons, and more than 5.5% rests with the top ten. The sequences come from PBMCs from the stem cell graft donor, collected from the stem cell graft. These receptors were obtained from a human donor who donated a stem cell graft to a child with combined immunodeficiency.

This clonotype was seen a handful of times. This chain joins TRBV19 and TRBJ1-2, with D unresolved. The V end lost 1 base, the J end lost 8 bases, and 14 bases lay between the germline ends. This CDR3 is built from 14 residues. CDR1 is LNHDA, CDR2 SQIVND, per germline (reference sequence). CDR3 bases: TGTGCCAGTAGTATAGCTCCCGCGATTGGCGGCTACACCTTC. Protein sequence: CASSIAPAIGGYTF.

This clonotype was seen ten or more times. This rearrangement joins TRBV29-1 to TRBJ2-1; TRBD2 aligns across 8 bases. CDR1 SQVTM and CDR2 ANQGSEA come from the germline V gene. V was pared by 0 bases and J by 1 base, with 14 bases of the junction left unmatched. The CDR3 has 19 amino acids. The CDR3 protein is CSVEEGGKREWKSYNEQFF. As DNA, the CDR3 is TGCAGCGTTGAAGAAGGGGGGAAGCGGGAGTGGAAGTCCTACAATGAGCAGTTCTTC.

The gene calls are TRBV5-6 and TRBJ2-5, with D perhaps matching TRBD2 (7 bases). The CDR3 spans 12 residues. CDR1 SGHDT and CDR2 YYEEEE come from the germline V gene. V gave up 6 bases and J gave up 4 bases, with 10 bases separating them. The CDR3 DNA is TGTGCCAGCACGAGGGGGGGAGAGACCCAGTACTTC. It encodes CASTRGGETQYF.

The CDR3 spells CASSLTLAAQETQYF. In DNA form, the CDR3 reads TGTGCCAGCAGCTTAACGTTGGCAGCCCAAGAGACCCAGTACTTC. The J gene is TRBJ2-5, the V gene TRBV11-2; D is undetermined. The CDR3 has 15 amino acids. Germline values: CDR1 SGHAT, CDR2 FQNNGV. V was clipped by 2 bases and J by 1 base, with 11 bases between them.

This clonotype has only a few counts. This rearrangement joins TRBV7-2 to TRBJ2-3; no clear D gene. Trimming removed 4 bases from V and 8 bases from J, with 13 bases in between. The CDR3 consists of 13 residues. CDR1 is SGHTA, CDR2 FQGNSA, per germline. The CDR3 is CASSSTPEVTQYF. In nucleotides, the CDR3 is TGTGCCAGCAGCTCCACTCCAGAAGTTACGCAGTATTTT.

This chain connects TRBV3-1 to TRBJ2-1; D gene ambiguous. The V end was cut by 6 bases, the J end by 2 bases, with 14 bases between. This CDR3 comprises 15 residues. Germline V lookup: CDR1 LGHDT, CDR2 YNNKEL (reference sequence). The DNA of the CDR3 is TGTGCCAGCAGTTCTCGTGGCGCCCCCTACAATGAGCAGTTCTTC. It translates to CASSSRGAPYNEQFF.

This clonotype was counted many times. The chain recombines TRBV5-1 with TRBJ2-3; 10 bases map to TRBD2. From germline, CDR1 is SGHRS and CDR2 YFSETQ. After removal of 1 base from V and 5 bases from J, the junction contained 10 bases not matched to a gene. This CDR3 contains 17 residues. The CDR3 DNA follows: TGCGCCAGCAGCTTGACGCGGACTAGCGGCCCTCAAGATACGCAGTATTTT. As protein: CASSLTRTSGPQDTQYF.

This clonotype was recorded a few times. The CDR3, as DNA: TGCAGTGCTAGTCGCAGTCAAGAGACCCAGTACTTC. Protein: CSASRSQETQYF. The V gene is TRBV20-1, the J gene TRBJ2-5; D is unresolved. The CDR3 runs 12 residues. Trimming removed 3 bases from V and 2 bases from J, with 7 bases in between. The germline V gene has CDR1 DFQATT and CDR2 SNEGSKA (reference sequence).

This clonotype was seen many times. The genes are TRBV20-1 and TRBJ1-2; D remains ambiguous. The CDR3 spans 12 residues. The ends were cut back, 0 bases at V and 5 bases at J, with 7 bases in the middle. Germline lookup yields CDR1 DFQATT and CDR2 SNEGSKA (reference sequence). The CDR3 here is CSARDGGYGYTF. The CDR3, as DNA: TGCAGTGCTAGAGATGGCGGATATGGCTACACCTTC.

The CDR3 sequence: CASSRLAGGNSYNEQFF. The CDR3 region has the DNA TGCGCCAGCAGCAGACTAGCGGGAGGCAATTCCTACAATGAGCAGTTCTTC. This chain links TRBV5-1 with TRBJ2-1; 13 bases fit TRBD2. Germline lookup yields CDR1 SGHRS and CDR2 YFSETQ. The CDR3 totals 17 residues. V lost 4 bases and J lost 1; bases outside the gene matches: 5.